These T cell receptor beta chains were read from a single sample in a study of T cells in Graves' hyperthyroidism and ophthalmopathy. One entry per CDR3 protein results from TCRdb running MiXCR on the multiplex PCR reads. The sample has over 500,000 distinct CDR3 sequences, about 16% seen once. The sample consisted of blood. The receptors were sampled from a woman in her twenties or thirties with Graves' ophthalmopathy. The CDR3 runs from the conserved cysteine through the conserved F or W. A D gene is named only where the DNA matches it firmly. Some rows have no size entry. The others give once, few or many, or a class for an expanded clone.

>TRBD1|TRBV7-9|TRBJ2-1|many
TGTGCCAGCACCTTCACAGGGGGCGCCCCCAATGAGCAGTTCTTC
CASTFTGGAPNEQFF
>.|TRBV24-1|TRBJ2-3|.
TGTGCCACCCAACCGGGACTCAGCACAGATACGCAGTATTTT
CATQPGLSTDTQYF
>.|TRBV9|TRBJ1-5|few
TGTGCCAGCAGCGTAGGTCTGGGGGGCAATCAGCCCCAGCATTTT
CASSVGLGGNQPQHF
>TRBD2|TRBV12-3/TRBV12-4|TRBJ2-7|many
TGTGCCAGCAGTTTACTCGCGGGAGGATACATGAGCTCCTACGAGCAGTACTTC
CASSLLAGGYMSSYEQYF
>TRBD2|TRBV27|TRBJ2-3|few
TGTGCCAGCAGACGGAGCGGGGGAGAGCAGTATTTT
CASRRSGGEQYF
>TRBD2|TRBV2|TRBJ2-1|many
TGTGCCAGCAAAATCCACAGCGGGGGACGCCTCAATGAGCAGTTCTTC
CASKIHSGGRLNEQFF
>TRBD2|TRBV12-3/TRBV12-4|TRBJ2-7|many
TGTGCCAGCAGTTTCGGTAGCGGGACTTACGAGCAGTACTTC
CASSFGSGTYEQYF
>TRBD2|TRBV28|TRBJ2-5|many
TGTGCCAGTGCTTCGGGGGGGCATCAAGAGACCCAGTACTTC
CASASGGHQETQYF
>TRBD2|TRBV6-2/TRBV6-3|TRBJ2-1|.
TGTGCCAGCAGTTACCCGTTTGGGGCGGGAGGGCGTGTTGAGCAGTTCTTC
CASSYPFGAGGRVEQFF
>.|TRBV4-2|TRBJ1-3|few
TGTGCCAGCAGCCAAGATATGGCCACCATATATTTT
CASSQDMATIYF
>.|TRBV15|TRBJ1-2|.
TGTGCCACCAGCAGAGATCAGTATGGCTACACCTTC
CATSRDQYGYTF
>.|TRBV6-2/TRBV6-3|TRBJ2-5|few
TGTGCCAGCAGTTGGGCCACACCTAGTTTGAAGTACTTC
CASSWATPSLKYF
>TRBD2|TRBV11-2|TRBJ2-7|many
TGTGCCAGCAGCCCTCAGTTGGGACTAGGGGCCTACGAGCAGTACTTC
CASSPQLGLGAYEQYF
>.|TRBV3-1|TRBJ2-3|many
TGTGCCAGCAGCCAAATGGGCCTATCAGATACGCAGTATTTT
CASSQMGLSDTQYF
>.|TRBV28|TRBJ1-4|many
TGTGCCAGCAGTGACCGTGAACAGCAGAATGAAAAACTGTTTTTT
CASSDREQQNEKLFF
>TRBD1|TRBV7-2|TRBJ2-5|many
TGTGCCAGCAGCCCACGGACAGGTCCAGAGACCCAGTACTTC
CASSPRTGPETQYF
>TRBD2|TRBV2|TRBJ2-1|many
TGTGCCAGCAGTTCCGGGACTATGAACTACAATGAGCAGTTCTTC
CASSSGTMNYNEQFF
>TRBD2|TRBV11-2|TRBJ2-7|many
TGTGCCAGCAGCTTTCGGGGGGGTCTGTCCTACGAGCAGTACTTC
CASSFRGGLSYEQYF
>.|TRBV28|TRBJ2-1|few
TGTGCCAGCAGCCGCGGACAGAATGAGCAGTTCTTC
CASSRGQNEQFF
>.|TRBV28|TRBJ2-3|many
TGTGCCAGCAGTCTCCAACTAGGGGGGGTTACAGATACGCAGTATTTT
CASSLQLGGVTDTQYF
>.|TRBV10-2|TRBJ1-6|many
TGCGCCAGCAGTGAGGTCGACAGTAACAATTCACCCCTCCACTTT
CASSEVDSNNSPLHF
>.|TRBV3-1|TRBJ2-4|.
TGTGCCAGCAGCCAAGATCCAGGGCTGTACATTCAGTACTTC
CASSQDPGLYIQYF
>.|TRBV6-2/TRBV6-3|TRBJ1-1|many
TGTGCCAGCAGTTACCCACTCCCATCAACACAGAACACTGAAGCTTTCTTT
CASSYPLPSTQNTEAFF
>.|TRBV11-3|TRBJ2-7|few
TGTGCCAGCAGCTTAATTTGTCGTCCTAGCTGGTACGAGCAGTACTTC
CASSLICRPSWYEQYF
>.|TRBV6-2/TRBV6-3|TRBJ2-7|.
TGTGCCAGCAGTTACTTTGGGGGGTCGTCCTACGAGCAGTACTTC
CASSYFGGSSYEQYF
>TRBD2|TRBV5-1|TRBJ2-5|few
TGCGCCAGCAGCCCAGGGACTAACCAAGAGACCCAGTACTTC
CASSPGTNQETQYF
>TRBD2|TRBV19|TRBJ2-7|.
TGTGCCAGTAGTATAGATCAGCGGGGAACGGGGCAGTACTTC
CASSIDQRGTGQYF
>.|TRBV6-1|TRBJ2-1|few
TGTGCCAGCAGCGGGAATGATGAGCAGTTCTTC
CASSGNDEQFF
>.|TRBV7-8|TRBJ1-5|.
TGTGCCAGCAGCTCGGGGCAGGGAGGAGTTCAGCCCCAGCATTTT
CASSSGQGGVQPQHF
>TRBD2|TRBV13|TRBJ2-2|.
TGTGCCAGCAGCGCCGGACTAGCGGGAGCCGGGGAGCTGTTTTTT
CASSAGLAGAGELFF
>.|TRBV4-1|TRBJ2-1|.
TGCGCCAGCAGCCAAAGTAAGCGTGCCGATGAGCAGTTCTTC
CASSQSKRADEQFF
>.|TRBV6-2/TRBV6-3|TRBJ2-7|.
TGTGCCAGCCGCGGGACAAGCCTCTACGAGCAGTACTTC
CASRGTSLYEQYF
>.|TRBV28|TRBJ1-3|.
TGTGCCAGCAGTCAAAACACCATATATTTT
CASSQNTIYF
>TRBD2|TRBV20-1|TRBJ2-3|many
TGCAGTGCTAACGGGGCGGGAGTCAGTACAGATACGCAGTATTTT
CSANGAGVSTDTQYF
>.|TRBV7-2|TRBJ2-7|many
TGTGCCAGCAGCCCCAGGACAGTTTACGAGCAGTACTTC
CASSPRTVYEQYF
>.|TRBV7-2|TRBJ2-7|many
TGTGCCAGCAGCGCGTCACAGGGAAACGAGCAGTACTTC
CASSASQGNEQYF